The T cell receptor (beta chain) under discussion was sequenced for a study of Tregs in tolerant kidney transplant recipients (dated by TCRdb to about 2019). About the investigation overall: Related donors were used in the transplants with nonmyeloablative bone marrow transplantation, and mixed chimerism was transient in the human trials. TCRbeta sequencing was used in the study to identify donor-specific regulatory T cells before combined kidney and bone marrow transplantation, and the identified cells were then tracked after transplant.

About this clone: There is no known antigen for this receptor. Base qualities are missing; no much larger clone stands one base away.

From the cysteine through the phenylalanine, the CDR3 covers 13 amino acids. Only CDR3 DNA is held: 39 bases, read in frame from base 1. CDR1 is given as SEHNR and CDR2 as FQNEAQ, both from the germline V gene (reference sequence). V is clipped by 3 bases and J by 1 base, and the sequence between their germline boundaries is 6 bases long. For TCRbeta CDR3 sequencing, genomic DNA from the sorted cells was extracted using the QIAGEN DNeasy Blood and Tissue Kit. High-throughput TCRbeta CDR3 sequencing, including PCR amplification with bias correction and internal controls, was performed commercially through immunoSEQ. As for how the authors treated the data: A unique productive TCRbeta sequence was defined by the CDR3 nucleotide sequence when primers matched, and otherwise by the CDR3 amino acid sequence together with the Vbeta and Jbeta genes. Donor-reactive sequences were defined as at least 5-fold expanded in CFSE-low cells versus unstimulated cells, with frequency of at least 0.01% in CFSE-low cells. Jensen-Shannon divergence calculated on the top 100 TCRbeta sequences ranked by frequency was used to measure repertoire divergence. For any sample with multiple sequencing runs, sorting error was corrected in each run separately before the runs were pooled. TCRdb took over this immuneACCESS table, retaining in-frame rearrangements with V and J assigned. Such tables are incomplete; in checked studies, under half of the missing clones stem from an unresolved V gene, and the remainder is unexplained. The V and J calls and clone size are taken from that table; D and trimming were inferred from the DNA. For this sample the table gives approximately 9,100 clones, of which approximately 30% were detected only once. The ten largest make up 5% to 7.5% of the sample.

The label giving this sample's time point can be read as: blood sample drawn before combined kidney and bone marrow transplant. For bulk CFSE mixed lymphocyte reactions, CFSE-labeled recipient PBMCs were cocultured for 6 days with irradiated donor PBMCs and were then stained for CD3/CD4/CD8 and FACS-sorted. Patients were 4 combined kidney and bone marrow transplant recipients from the ITN036ST trial, and only these trial subjects had samples available. Healthy control blood was processed to PBMCs by Ficoll density gradient and cryopreserved, and patient PBMCs were collected before and after transplant. Paper-wide results and their limitations: Expanding Tregs with activated donor B cells appeared to identify the most biologically relevant and donor-specific TCRbeta repertoire. Biological reproducibility was not directly assessed, although technical replication error appeared to be minimal. Donor-specific Treg expansion exceeded global Treg expansion in tolerant patients, suggesting antigen-driven rather than nonspecific expansion. For some patients, the PCR primers changed as time went on, which meant samples from those patients could not be compared with one another at the nucleotide level. Because only a small number of patients were included, the study had limitations, and the results will need to be validated in larger populations as well as under other immunosuppression protocols.

The sample was CD8+ T cells from blood cultured with allogeneic cells, taken before the transplant. The origin of this receptor is a human patient who received a combined kidney and bone marrow transplant. This chain is built from TRBV7-9 and TRBJ1-2, with the D gene not confidently named. The DNA sequence is as follows: TGTGCCAGCAGCTTCGACTTTAACTATGGCTACACCTTC. It is translated as CASSFDFNYGYTF.